This T cell receptor (beta chain) was observed in a study of blood T cell repertoires in COVID-19. On the study more broadly: T cells, B-cell-depleted T cells, or PBMCs supplied cDNA or gDNA.

The CDR3 extends over 14 amino acids. Trimming shortened V by 3 bases and J by 2 bases, and 11 bases separated the two germline ends. CDR1 is KGHSH and CDR2 is LQKENI in the germline V gene. Per the authors' pipeline: It was from reference gene primer amplification that nucleated cell counts were estimated. Assay used: immunoSEQ multiplex PCR; TCRdb lists only in-frame clones, some missing. The DNA gave D and trimming, while V, J and clone size come from that table. This sample has about 76,000 clones, with roughly 89% found just once. This clonotype was obtained from a man aged 30 to 39 with acute or convalescent COVID-19. The sequenced sample consisted of peripheral blood. The V call is TRBV18, the J call TRBJ2-7; possible D gene TRBD2, 6 bases. CDR3 DNA: TGTGCCAGCTCACCCTGGCGGGGTACCTACGAGCAGTACTTC. Translated: CASSPWRGTYEQYF.